This TCR beta chain was documented in a study of sequential checkpoint blockade in melanoma. Indicated treatment: randomized to nivolumab then ipilimumab (arm A) or the reverse (arm B). V was trimmed by 9 bases and J by 5 bases, leaving 16 bases between them. Germline loops: CDR1 LNHDA, CDR2 SQIVND (reference sequence). This CDR3 spans 13 amino acids. The method was immunoSEQ multiplex PCR; TCRdb's version includes in-frame clones alone and lacks a portion of them. The table includes around 34,000 clones, approximately 77% detected once. The TCR comes from a human donor with melanoma. V usage is TRBV19 and J usage is TRBJ1-2; tentative D call: TRBD1 (6 bases). This material consisted of CD8+ T cells sorted from blood (inferred from file names), taken from a patient given nivolumab and ipilimumab in sequence. This CDR3 is CASRQASSYGYTF. The CDR3 DNA reads TGTGCCAGCCGACAGGCCTCTAGTTATGGCTACACCTTC.